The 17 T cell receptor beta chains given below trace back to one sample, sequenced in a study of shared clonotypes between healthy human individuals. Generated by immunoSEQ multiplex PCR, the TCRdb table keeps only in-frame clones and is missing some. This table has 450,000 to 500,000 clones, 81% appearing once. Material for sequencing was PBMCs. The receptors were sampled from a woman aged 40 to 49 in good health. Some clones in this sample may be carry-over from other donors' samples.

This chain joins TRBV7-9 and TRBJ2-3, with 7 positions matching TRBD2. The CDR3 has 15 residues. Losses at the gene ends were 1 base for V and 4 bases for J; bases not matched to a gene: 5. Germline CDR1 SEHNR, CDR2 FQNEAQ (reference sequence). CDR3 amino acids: CASSLGLGGADTQYF. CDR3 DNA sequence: TGTGCCAGCAGCTTAGGTTTGGGGGGGGCAGATACGCAGTATTTT. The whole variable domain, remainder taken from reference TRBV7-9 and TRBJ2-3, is DTGVSQNPRHKITKRGQNVTFRCDPISEHNRLYWYRQTLGQGPEFLTYFQNEAQLEKSRLLSDRFSAERPKGSFSTLEIQRTEQGDSAMYLCASSLGLGGADTQYFGPGTRLTVL.

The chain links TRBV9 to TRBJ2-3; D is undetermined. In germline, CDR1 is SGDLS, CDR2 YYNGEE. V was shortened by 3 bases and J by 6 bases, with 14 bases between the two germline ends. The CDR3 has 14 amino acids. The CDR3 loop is CASSGNVEKDTQYF. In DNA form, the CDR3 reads TGTGCCAGCAGCGGAAACGTGGAAAAGGATACGCAGTATTTT.

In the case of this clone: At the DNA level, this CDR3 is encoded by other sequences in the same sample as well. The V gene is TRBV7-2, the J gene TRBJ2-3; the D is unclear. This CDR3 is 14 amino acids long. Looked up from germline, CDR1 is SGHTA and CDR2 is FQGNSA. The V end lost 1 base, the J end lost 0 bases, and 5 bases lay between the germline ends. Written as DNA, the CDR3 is TGTGCCAGCAGCTTAGGACACAGCACAGATACGCAGTATTTT. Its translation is CASSLGHSTDTQYF.

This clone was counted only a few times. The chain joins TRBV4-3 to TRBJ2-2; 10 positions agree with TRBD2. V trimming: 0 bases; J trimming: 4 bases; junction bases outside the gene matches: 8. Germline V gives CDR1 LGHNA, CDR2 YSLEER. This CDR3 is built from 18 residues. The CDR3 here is CASSQDRGLAGVTGELFF. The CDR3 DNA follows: TGCGCCAGCAGCCAAGATCGGGGCCTAGCGGGAGTCACCGGGGAGCTGTTTTTT.

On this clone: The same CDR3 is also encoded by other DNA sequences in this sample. CDR3 DNA sequence: TGTGCCAGCAGCTTGACAGGGTCTCAAGAGACCCAGTACTTC. Amino acids: CASSLTGSQETQYF. V usage is TRBV5-4 and J usage is TRBJ2-5, with D perhaps TRBD1 (6 bases). Trimming left V 1 base short and J 2 bases short, with 9 bases between. The CDR3 runs to 14 residues. Germline V gives CDR1 SGHNT, CDR2 YYREEE (reference sequence).

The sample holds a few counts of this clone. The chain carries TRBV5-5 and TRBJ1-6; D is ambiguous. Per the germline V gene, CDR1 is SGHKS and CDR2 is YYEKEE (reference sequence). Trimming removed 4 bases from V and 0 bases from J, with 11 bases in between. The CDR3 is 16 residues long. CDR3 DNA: TGTGCCAGCAGCGGTGGATCAAACTCCTATAATTCACCCCTCCACTTT. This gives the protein CASSGGSNSYNSPLHF. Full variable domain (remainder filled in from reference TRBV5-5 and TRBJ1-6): DAGVTQSPTHLIKTRGQQVTLRCSPISGHKSVSWYQQVLGQGPQFIFQYYEKEERGRGNFPDRFSARQFPNYSSELNVNALLLGDSALYLCASSGGSNSYNSPLHFGNGTRLTVT.

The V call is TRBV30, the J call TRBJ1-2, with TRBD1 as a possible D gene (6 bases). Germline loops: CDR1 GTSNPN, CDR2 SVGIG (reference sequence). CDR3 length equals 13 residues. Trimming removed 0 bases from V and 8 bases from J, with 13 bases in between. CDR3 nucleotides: TGTGCCTGGAGTGTAAGCAGGGGAGACGGCTACACCTTC. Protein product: CAWSVSRGDGYTF. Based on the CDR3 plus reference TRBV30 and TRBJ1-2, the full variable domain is SQTIHQWPATLVQPVGSPLSLECTVEGTSNPNLYWYRQAAGRGLQLLFYSVGIGQISSEVPQNLSASRPQDRQFILSSKKLLLSDSGFYLCAWSVSRGDGYTFGSGTRLTVV.

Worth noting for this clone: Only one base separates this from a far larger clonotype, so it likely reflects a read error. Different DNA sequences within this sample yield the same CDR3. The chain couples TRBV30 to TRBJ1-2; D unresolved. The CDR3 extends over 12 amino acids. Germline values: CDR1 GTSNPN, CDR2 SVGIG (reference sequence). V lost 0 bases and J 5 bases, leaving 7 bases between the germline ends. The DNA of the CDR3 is TGTGCCTGGAGTGTAGGAGGTTATGGCTACACCTTC. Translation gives CAWSVGGYGYTF.

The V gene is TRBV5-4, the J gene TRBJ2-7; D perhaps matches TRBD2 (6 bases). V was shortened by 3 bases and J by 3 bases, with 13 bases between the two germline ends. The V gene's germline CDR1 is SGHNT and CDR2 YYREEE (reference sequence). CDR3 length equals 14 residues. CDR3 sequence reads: CASSWRQGGYEQYF. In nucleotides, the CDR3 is TGTGCCAGCAGCTGGAGGCAGGGAGGCTACGAGCAGTACTTC.

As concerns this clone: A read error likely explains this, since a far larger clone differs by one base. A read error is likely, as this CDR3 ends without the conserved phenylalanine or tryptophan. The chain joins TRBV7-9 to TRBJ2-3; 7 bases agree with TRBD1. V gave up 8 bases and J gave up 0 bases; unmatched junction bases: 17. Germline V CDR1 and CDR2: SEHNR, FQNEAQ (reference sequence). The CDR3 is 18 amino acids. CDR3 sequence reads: CASRLRPGDSPSTDTQYS. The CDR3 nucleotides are TGTGCCAGCCGACTTAGGCCCGGGGACAGTCCTAGCACAGATACGCAGTATTCT.

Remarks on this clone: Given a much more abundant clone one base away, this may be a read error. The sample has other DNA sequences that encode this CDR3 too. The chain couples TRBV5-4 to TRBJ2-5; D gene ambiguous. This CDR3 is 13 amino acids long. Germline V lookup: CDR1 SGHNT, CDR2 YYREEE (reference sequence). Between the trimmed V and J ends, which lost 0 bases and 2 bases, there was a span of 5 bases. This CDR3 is CASSLVQQETQYF. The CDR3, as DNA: TGTGCCAGCAGCTTGGTACAGCAAGAGACCCAGTACTTC.

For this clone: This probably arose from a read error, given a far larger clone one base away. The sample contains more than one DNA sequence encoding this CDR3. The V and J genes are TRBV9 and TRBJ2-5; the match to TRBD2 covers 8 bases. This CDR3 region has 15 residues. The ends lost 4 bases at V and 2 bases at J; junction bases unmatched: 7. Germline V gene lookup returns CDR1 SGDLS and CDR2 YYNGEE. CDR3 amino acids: CASSPGTSLQETQYF. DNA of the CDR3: TGTGCCAGCAGCCCCGGGACTAGTCTTCAAGAGACCCAGTACTTC.

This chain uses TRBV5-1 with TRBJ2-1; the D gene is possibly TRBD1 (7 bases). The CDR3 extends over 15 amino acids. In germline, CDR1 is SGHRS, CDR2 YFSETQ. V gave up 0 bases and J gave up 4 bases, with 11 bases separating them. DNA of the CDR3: TGCGCCAGCAGCTTGGCACCAGGGGGGTACAATGAGCAGTTCTTC. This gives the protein CASSLAPGGYNEQFF.

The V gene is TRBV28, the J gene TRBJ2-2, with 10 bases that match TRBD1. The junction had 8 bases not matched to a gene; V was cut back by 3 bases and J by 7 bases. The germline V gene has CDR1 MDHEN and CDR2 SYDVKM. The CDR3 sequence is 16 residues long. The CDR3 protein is CASSFRTGGRIGELFF. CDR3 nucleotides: TGTGCCAGCAGTTTCCGGACAGGGGGACGGATCGGGGAGCTGTTTTTT.

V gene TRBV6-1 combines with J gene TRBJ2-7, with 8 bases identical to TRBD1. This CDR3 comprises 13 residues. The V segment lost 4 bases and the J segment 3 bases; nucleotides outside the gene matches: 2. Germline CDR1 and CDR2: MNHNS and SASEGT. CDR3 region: CASSATGVYEQYF. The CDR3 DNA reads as TGTGCCAGCAGTGCGACAGGGGTCTACGAGCAGTACTTC.

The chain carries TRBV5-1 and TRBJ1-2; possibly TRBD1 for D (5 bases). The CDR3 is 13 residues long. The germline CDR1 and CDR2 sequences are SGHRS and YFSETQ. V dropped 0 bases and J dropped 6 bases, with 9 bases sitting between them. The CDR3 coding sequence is TGCGCCAGCAGCTTGGCGGGGGATAATGGCTACACCTTC. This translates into CASSLAGDNGYTF.

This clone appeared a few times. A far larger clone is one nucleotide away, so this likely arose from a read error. The CDR3: CASSRTWLPVNEQYF. The CDR3 DNA reads TGTGCCAGCAGCCGAACATGGCTTCCAGTGAACGAGCAGTACTTC. The chain recombines TRBV11-2 with TRBJ2-7; no definite D call. The CDR3 runs 15 residues. CDR1 and CDR2 (germline): SGHAT, FQNNGV. V shed 5 bases and J shed 5 bases, with 19 bases lying between them.